This TCR beta chain originates from a study of blood T cell repertoires in COVID-19 (dated by TCRdb to about 2020). Regarding the complete study: The collaborator samples originated in the United States, Italy and Spain and spanned the acute and convalescent phases of COVID-19. The material from the prospective study consisted of cDNA or gDNA derived from T cells, B-cell-depleted T cells, or PBMCs. The dataset comprised deeply sampled blood TCRbeta repertoires from subjects exposed to, actively infected with, or recovered from COVID-19. A freely available public database, intended as a resource for researchers studying the immune response to SARS-CoV-2, is where the repertoires were released. The samples were drawn from two sources: the first 160 participants of the ongoing ImmuneRACE study, and 1,200 or so subjects contributed by 6 global collaborators. Nearly every sample came with metadata listing a de-identified subject ID, COVID-19 status, age in years and sex. HLA class I and class II types, where available, came from metadata supplied by the sample provider rather than from assay-based typing.

As encoded in the germline V gene, CDR1 is SGHVS while CDR2 is FQNEAQ. There are 15 amino acids in the CDR3, from cysteine to phenylalanine inclusive. The entry retains the CDR3 DNA only, 45 bases that are in frame from base 1. V is cut by 1 base and J by 7 bases, and the space between the germline ends is 14 bases. Broader findings and caveats from the paper: Clinical and demographic metadata were provided uncurated, with the amount varying by source and participant.

One collaborating source in Seattle enrolled patients during active infection and followed them longitudinally through the course of disease. The collaborating institutions used their own protocols to collect whole blood in K2EDTA tubes. For TCRbeta analysis, collaborators shipped samples in one of three forms: frozen whole blood, isolated PBMCs, or DNA extracted from either of those sample types. This clone was seen a few times. The antigen it recognizes is unknown. No base qualities exist here, and no much larger clone lies one base off it. The immunoSEQ Assay, a bias-controlled multiplex PCR, was used to amplify TCRbeta CDR3 regions from genomic DNA. The original methods were these. Nucleated cell counts per sample were estimated from amplification of reference gene primers within the assay. To quantify the absolute abundance of each unique TCRbeta CDR3 rearrangement, sequence reads were collapsed and filtered. For each sample, productive Simpson clonality was calculated by taking the square root of Simpson's diversity index across productive rearrangements. The table was pulled from immuneACCESS by TCRdb, which kept in-frame rearrangements only. Such tables lose some clones; where checked, under half of the loss comes from unresolved V genes, and the rest has no known cause. V and J calls and clone size are as listed in that table; D and trimming were resolved from the DNA. The sample records approximately 400,000 clones, 88% of which are singletons. The leading ten clones occupy 10% to 15% of the sample.

The sequence came from a woman aged 45-65 years with COVID-19, enrolled during active disease. The sequence is built from TRBV7-8 and TRBJ1-5; TRBD1 is a possible D gene, resting on 5 matching bases. The sequencing sample was made of peripheral blood. The sequenced DNA: TGTGCCAGCAGCTTAGTTGGGGGGGGAATCCAGCCCCAGCATTTT. It translates as CASSLVGGGIQPQHF.